These 22 T cell receptor beta chains were all obtained from the same sample, sequenced in a study of cytomegalovirus exposure and HLA in healthy donors. In the PCR, 60 Vbeta and 13 Jbeta primers were used. Sequenced by immunoSEQ multiplex PCR; TCRdb stores in-frame clones only, minus some. The table shows 77,000 or so clones, with about 79% occurring only once. The sample consisted of PBMCs. The receptors come from a man aged 35 to 55 in good health and CMV-seronegative.

J is TRBJ1-5 and V is TRBV6-6; a weak D match, TRBD1 (5 bases). Trimming cost V 8 bases and J 5 bases, with 19 bases left between them. The V gene's germline CDR1 is MNHNY and CDR2 SVGAGI (reference sequence). The length of the CDR3 is 15 residues. CDR3 DNA: TGTGCCAGCCACAGACAGCCCTATGCGGATCAGCCCCAGCATTTT. Protein product: CASHRQPYADQPQHF.

The chain uses TRBV30 and TRBJ1-5; weak D call: TRBD1 (5 bases). Trimming shortened V by 3 bases and J by 0 bases, and 18 bases separated the two germline ends. In germline, CDR1 is GTSNPN, CDR2 SVGIG (reference sequence). This CDR3 is built from 17 residues. CDR3 loop: CAWSRSRDSYSNQPQHF. CDR3 bases: TGTGCCTGGAGCCGGTCCCGCGACAGTTATAGCAATCAGCCCCAGCATTTT. The full variable domain, with the rest looked up from reference TRBV30 and TRBJ1-5, is SQTIHQWPATLVQPVGSPLSLECTVEGTSNPNLYWYRQAAGRGLQLLFYSVGIGQISSEVPQNLSASRPQDRQFILSSKKLLLSDSGFYLCAWSRSRDSYSNQPQHFGDGTRLSIL.

Comment on this clone: A read error may account for a junction end that differs from germline. The V call is TRBV14, the J call TRBJ2-1, with 8 nucleotides matching TRBD2. CDR1 SGHDN and CDR2 FVKESK come from the germline V gene. CDR3 length equals 13 residues. As DNA, the CDR3 is TGTGCCACCAGCGGGAGCATCTACAATGAGCAGTTCTTC. It codes for CATSGSIYNEQFF.

The CDR3 region has the DNA TGTGCCAGCAGCCAAGACAGAAGCACCGGGGAGCTGTTTTTT. It translates to CASSQDRSTGELFF. V is TRBV11-1 and J is TRBJ2-2; TRBD1 is a possible D gene (5 bases). V lost 5 bases, J lost 4 bases, and 11 bases lay in between. There are 14 residues in the CDR3. Germline values: CDR1 SGHAT, CDR2 FQDESV (reference sequence). Looking up the rest from reference TRBV11-1 and TRBJ2-2 gives the full variable domain: EAEVAQSPRYKITEKSQAVAFWCDPISGHATLYWYRQILGQGPELLVQFQDESVVDDSQLPKDRFSAERLKGVDSTLKIQPAELGDSAMYLCASSQDRSTGELFFGEGSRLTVL.

The gene calls are TRBV5-1 and TRBJ2-1; 14 bases agree with TRBD2. There are 17 residues in the CDR3. V shed 4 bases, J shed 4 bases, and the junction held 7 bases outside the gene matches. Germline-derived CDR1 and CDR2 are SGHRS and YFSETQ. As DNA, the CDR3 is TGCGCCAGCAGCCCATCGACTAGCGGGAGGGGTTACAATGAGCAGTTCTTC. Translating it yields CASSPSTSGRGYNEQFF. Complete variable domain (other parts from reference TRBV5-1 and TRBJ2-1): KAGVTQTPRYLIKTRGQQVTLSCSPISGHRSVSWYQQTPGQGLQFLFEYFSETQRNKGNFPGRFSGRQFSNSRSEMNVSTLELGDSALYLCASSPSTSGRGYNEQFFGPGTRLTVL.

The chain is built from TRBV7-2 and TRBJ2-7, with 9 bases that match TRBD2. V trimming: 4 bases; J trimming: 4 bases; junction bases outside the gene matches: 11. The germline CDR1 and CDR2 sequences are SGHTA and FQGNSA. The CDR3 has 16 amino acids. This chain's CDR3 is CASSSLSGRALYEQYF. The DNA of the CDR3 is TGTGCCAGCAGCTCACTTAGCGGGAGAGCTTTATACGAGCAGTACTTC.

This clone was seen a few times. This sequence joins TRBV7-8 and TRBJ1-1; 7 bases match TRBD1. V was pared by 4 bases and J by 5 bases, with 13 bases of the junction left unmatched. The CDR3 length is 16 residues. Germline lookup yields CDR1 SGHVS and CDR2 FQNEAQ. DNA of the CDR3: TGTGCCAGCAGCTCGACAGGGCGCACCATAGCGACTGAAGCTTTCTTT. Its protein is CASSSTGRTIATEAFF.

The V call is TRBV5-1, the J call TRBJ2-1; weak D call: TRBD1 (6 bases). With 2 bases removed from V and 14 bases from J, the gap between germline ends came to 23 bases. In germline, CDR1 is SGHRS, CDR2 YFSETQ. The CDR3 extends over 15 amino acids. CDR3: CASSLFRDTGSEEFF. Here the CDR3 DNA reads TGCGCCAGCAGCTTATTCCGGGACACAGGCTCCGAGGAGTTCTTC.

This clone was detected only once. The V call is TRBV15, the J call TRBJ2-7; 15 nucleotides match TRBD2. CDR3 length: 16 amino acids. Looked up from germline, CDR1 is LNHNV and CDR2 is YYDKDF (reference sequence). J was trimmed by 6 bases and V by 1 base; bases with no gene match: 4. The CDR3 sequence is CATSRGRGLAGGEQYF. The DNA for the CDR3 is TGTGCCACCAGCAGAGGTCGGGGACTAGCGGGAGGCGAGCAGTACTTC.

The genes are TRBV5-6 and TRBJ1-2, with D possibly TRBD1 on 6 matching bases. This CDR3 is 16 amino acids long. Germline-derived CDR1 and CDR2 are SGHDT and YYEEEE. V was cut by 3 bases and J by 2 bases, with 17 bases left in between. CDR3 bases: TGTGCCAGCAGCTATCGACAGGCGCTGTTAAACTATGGCTACACCTTC. Protein product: CASSYRQALLNYGYTF.

The chain has TRBV7-2 and TRBJ1-5; D is unclear. Trimming stripped 2 bases from V and 3 bases from J, with 5 bases between. The length of the CDR3 is 13 residues. CDR1 and CDR2 (germline): SGHTA, FQGNSA. CDR3 in DNA: TGTGCCAGCAGCTTAACTTTCAATCAGCCCCAGCATTTT. Its protein product is CASSLTFNQPQHF.

The V and J genes are TRBV19 and TRBJ2-3; D is unclear. Between the trimmed V and J ends, which lost 7 bases and 0 bases, there was a span of 20 bases. Germline CDR1 is LNHDA and CDR2 is SQIVND (reference sequence). This CDR3 is built from 17 residues. DNA for the CDR3: TGTGCCAGTAACCAACCCCTGGGTCAGGAAAGCACAGATACGCAGTATTTT. Translating it yields CASNQPLGQESTDTQYF.

The chain recombines TRBV11-2 with TRBJ1-1; a weak D match, TRBD1 (5 bases). This CDR3 region has 15 residues. V was cut by 3 bases and J by 4 bases, with 15 bases left in between. In germline, CDR1 is SGHAT, CDR2 FQNNGV. DNA of the CDR3: TGTGCCAGCAGCTTGGGGCAGGCCGGTCCCACTGAAGCTTTCTTT. Protein: CASSLGQAGPTEAFF. Full variable domain (rest looked up from reference TRBV11-2 and TRBJ1-1): EAGVAQSPRYKIIEKRQSVAFWCNPISGHATLYWYQQILGQGPKLLIQFQNNGVVDDSQLPKDRFSAERLKGVDSTLKIQPAKLEDSAVYLCASSLGQAGPTEAFFGQGTRLTVV.

J is TRBJ2-2 and V is TRBV6-1; D perhaps matches TRBD2 (6 bases). The CDR3 contains 13 residues. The germline V and J ends were trimmed by 8 bases and 4 bases, with 11 bases remaining between them. Germline-derived CDR1 and CDR2 are MNHNS and SASEGT. The CDR3 DNA sequence: TGTGCCAGCTGTAACGGGAGCACCGGGGAGCTGTTTTTT. It yields the protein CASCNGSTGELFF.

The chain employs TRBV5-6 and TRBJ2-5; TRBD2 matches at 10 bases. The V gene end was trimmed by 5 bases and the J gene end by 2 bases; junction bases not matched to a gene: 6. CDR3 length equals 15 residues. Germline V lookup: CDR1 SGHDT, CDR2 YYEEEE. CDR3 protein: CASRVGLAAQETQYF. CDR3 DNA: TGTGCCAGCAGGGTCGGACTAGCGGCTCAAGAGACCCAGTACTTC.

This clone was detected only a few times. V is TRBV29-1 and J is TRBJ1-3; D may be TRBD1 (6 bases). Trimming pared 4 bases from V and 0 bases from J, leaving 7 bases between. The CDR3 is 13 residues long. Germline V gives CDR1 SQVTM, CDR2 ANQGSEA. This chain's CDR3 is CSVGGGSGNTIYF. The CDR3 DNA is TGCAGCGTTGGAGGGGGCTCTGGAAACACCATATATTTT. Drawing the rest from reference TRBV29-1 and TRBJ1-3, the complete variable domain is SAVISQKPSRDICQRGTSLTIQCQVDSQVTMMFWYRQQPGQSLTLIATANQGSEATYESGFVIDKFPISRPNLTFSTLTVSNMSPEDSSIYLCSVGGGSGNTIYFGEGSWLTVV.

V is TRBV29-1 and J is TRBJ1-5; no clear D gene. Between the trimmed V and J ends, which lost 1 base and 4 bases, there was a span of 8 bases. Germline CDR1 SQVTM, CDR2 ANQGSEA. This CDR3 is built from 13 residues. The CDR3 loop is CSVEVGLNQPQHF. DNA for the CDR3: TGCAGCGTTGAAGTTGGCTTAAATCAGCCCCAGCATTTT.

The rearrangement links TRBV4-1 to TRBJ2-3; 7 bases map to TRBD1. Trimming took 1 base from V and 1 from J; bases not matched to a gene: 2. Per the germline V gene, CDR1 is MGHRA and CDR2 is YSYEKL. The CDR3 contains 15 residues. The CDR3 DNA follows: TGCGCCAGCAGCCAAGTCACAGGGGGCACAGATACGCAGTATTTT. Its translation is CASSQVTGGTDTQYF.

The chain recombines TRBV5-1 with TRBJ1-5; a possible D gene is TRBD1 (5 bases). The CDR3 sequence is 15 residues long. Trimming removed 4 bases at V and 6 bases at J, with 17 bases between. Germline V gene sequence: CDR1 SGHRS, CDR2 YFSETQ. The CDR3 region is CASSPGPSGGQPQHF. In DNA, the CDR3 is TGCGCCAGCAGCCCAGGGCCAAGCGGGGGTCAGCCCCAGCATTTT.

This chain joins TRBV5-4 and TRBJ1-4, with D perhaps matching TRBD1 (5 bases). The CDR3 is made up of 14 amino acids. V shed 4 bases and J shed 5 bases, with 12 bases lying between them. Germline V lookup: CDR1 SGHNT, CDR2 YYREEE (reference sequence). The DNA of the CDR3 is TGTGCCAGCAGCGCGGGGGTCACAAATGAAAAACTGTTTTTT. Translating it yields CASSAGVTNEKLFF.

The CDR3 coding sequence is TGCGCCAGCAGCGCCGGGACAGAGCAGTTCTTC. Translation: CASSAGTEQFF. The chain uses TRBV10-1 and TRBJ2-1, with D perhaps TRBD1 (6 bases). Between the trimmed V and J ends, which lost 6 bases and 10 bases, there was a span of 10 bases. The CDR3 contains 11 residues. Germline CDR1 and CDR2: WNHNN and SYGVQD (reference sequence).

The chain is built from TRBV6-1 and TRBJ2-7; TRBD2 agrees at 11 bases. CDR3 length: 14 amino acids. The V gene's germline CDR1 is MNHNS and CDR2 SASEGT. V was clipped by 7 bases and J by 1 base; unmatched bases: 3. The chain's CDR3 is CASKLAGGSYEQYF. The DNA of the CDR3 is TGTGCCAGCAAGCTAGCGGGAGGATCCTACGAGCAGTACTTC.